These 17 T cell receptor beta chains came from one sample sequenced in a study of cytomegalovirus exposure and HLA in healthy donors. Primers for the PCR totalled 60 Vbeta and 13 Jbeta. Generated by immunoSEQ multiplex PCR, the TCRdb table keeps only in-frame clones and is missing some. The top ten hold roughly 2.6% of the sample, which has over 150,000 clones, 77% seen once. Sequencing was performed on PBMCs. The receptors originated from a woman between 40 and 55 years old in good health and CMV-seropositive.

This chain joins TRBV5-1 and TRBJ2-5; TRBD2 matches at 10 bases. The V segment lost 5 bases and the J segment 5 bases; nucleotides outside the gene matches: 9. The CDR3 is made up of 15 amino acids. Germline lookup yields CDR1 SGHRS and CDR2 YFSETQ. The DNA for the CDR3 is TGCGCCAGCAGAGAAGGAAGCGGGGGGGAGGAGACCCAGTACTTC. Translation: CASREGSGGEETQYF.

The chain couples TRBV18 to TRBJ1-4; D is undetermined. V lost 3 bases, J lost 8 bases, and 16 bases lay in between. Germline V gives CDR1 KGHSH, CDR2 LQKENI. The CDR3 runs to 15 residues. CDR3 residues: CASSPAEGIGEKLFF. For the CDR3, the DNA is TGTGCCAGCTCACCGGCAGAGGGTATCGGGGAAAAACTGTTTTTT.

The chain employs TRBV5-1 and TRBJ2-1; 9 nucleotides match TRBD1. J gave up 5 bases and V 3 bases, and 3 bases lay outside the gene matches. This CDR3 spans 14 amino acids. Looked up from germline, CDR1 is SGHRS and CDR2 is YFSETQ. In DNA, the CDR3 is TGCGCCAGCAGCTGGGGGACAGGGAACAATGAGCAGTTCTTC. Amino acid sequence: CASSWGTGNNEQFF.

The CDR3 region is CASSRTSGGPQAGELFF. The CDR3 DNA follows: TGTGCCAGCAGCAGGACTAGCGGGGGGCCCCAAGCCGGGGAGCTGTTTTTT. The chain joins TRBV21-1 to TRBJ2-2; no check of the table's D call, TRBD2, against the DNA was made. TRBV21-1 is a listed pseudogene. The CDR3 is 17 amino acids.

This clone was seen more than once but under ten times. The rearrangement links TRBV6-5 to TRBJ1-2, with a possible D match to TRBD1 (6 bases). From germline, CDR1 is MNHEY and CDR2 SVGAGI. The CDR3 has 14 residues. Trimming left V 6 bases short and J 3 bases short, with 14 bases between. CDR3 region: CASSTRQEDYGYTF. The CDR3 DNA is TGTGCCAGCAGCACCAGACAGGAGGACTATGGCTACACCTTC.

The genes are TRBV21-1 and TRBJ2-7; the table gives TRBD1 as D, unverified against the DNA. TRBV21-1 is shown as a pseudogene. There are 11 residues in the CDR3. In DNA form, the CDR3 reads TGTGCCAGCAGCACCAACTACGAGCAGTACTTC. Its protein product is CASSTNYEQYF.

V is TRBV10-1 and J is TRBJ1-1, with a possible D match to TRBD1 (5 bases). CDR3 size: 14 residues. Germline V lookup: CDR1 WNHNN, CDR2 SYGVQD (reference sequence). V lost 2 bases and J lost 1, with 8 bases in between. For the CDR3, the DNA is TGCGCCAGCAGTGAGGCAGGGTGGAACACTGAAGCTTTCTTT. The encoded protein is CASSEAGWNTEAFF.

The sample holds one count of this clone. The chain uses TRBV28 and TRBJ2-5; the D gene is possibly TRBD1 (5 bases). TRBJ2-7 explains the end of the DNA better; the J call may be wrong. Germline values: CDR1 MDHEN, CDR2 SYDVKM. The CDR3 runs to 12 residues. This CDR3 reads CASRETVYEQYF. The CDR3 DNA reads as TGTGCCAGCAGGGAGACAGTCTACGAGCAGTACTTC.

This rearrangement joins TRBV12-5 to TRBJ2-1; 7 bases align to TRBD2. The CDR3 spans 17 residues. Germline CDR1 is LGHNT and CDR2 is FRNRAP. J was trimmed by 10 bases and V by 1 base; bases with no gene match: 16. The CDR3 region is CASGLGFGRTLVPEQFF. The DNA of the CDR3 is TGTGCTAGTGGTTTGGGCTTCGGGAGGACTCTGGTCCCGGAGCAGTTCTTC. Full variable domain (remainder filled in from reference TRBV12-5 and TRBJ2-1): DARVTQTPRHKVTEMGQEVTMRCQPILGHNTVFWYRQTMMQGLELLAYFRNRAPLDDSGMPKDRFSAEMPDATLATLKIQPSEPRDSAVYFCASGLGFGRTLVPEQFFGPGTRLTVL.

The chain recombines TRBV9 with TRBJ2-3; 11 bases line up with TRBD2. The CDR3 totals 15 residues. V was pared by 7 bases and J by 4 bases, with 8 bases of the junction left unmatched. Germline assignment: CDR1 SGDLS and CDR2 YYNGEE. In DNA, the CDR3 is TGTGCCAGCGCCGCCGGGACTAGCGGATCAGATACGCAGTATTTT. Translating gives CASAAGTSGSDTQYF.

This sequence joins TRBV27 and TRBJ1-1; D is uncertain. V was trimmed by 5 bases and J by 4 bases, leaving 17 bases between them. Per the germline V gene, CDR1 is MNHEY and CDR2 is SMNVEV (reference sequence). This CDR3 is 15 amino acids long. CDR3 amino acids: CASSNLIGRSTEAFF. CDR3 DNA sequence: TGTGCCAGCAGTAATTTGATTGGAAGGAGCACTGAAGCTTTCTTT.

The chain couples TRBV19 to TRBJ2-3, with 8 bases that match TRBD2. The length of the CDR3 is 16 residues. With V trimmed by 4 bases and J by 0 bases, 6 bases remained unmatched. Germline V lookup: CDR1 LNHDA, CDR2 SQIVND (reference sequence). The CDR3: CASSTPSGPSTDTQYF. The CDR3 DNA reads TGTGCCAGTAGTACCCCTAGCGGGCCCAGCACAGATACGCAGTATTTT.

V usage is TRBV7-9 and J usage is TRBJ1-2; 7 positions match TRBD1. Germline loops: CDR1 SEHNR, CDR2 FQNEAQ (reference sequence). The ends lost 1 base at V and 3 bases at J; junction bases unmatched: 2. CDR3 length equals 14 residues. DNA for the CDR3: TGTGCCAGCAGCTTAGAGGGGGCGCACTATGGCTACACCTTC. It yields the protein CASSLEGAHYGYTF.

The gene calls are TRBV19 and TRBJ1-1, with D possibly being TRBD1 (5 bases). With 1 base removed from V and 9 bases from J, the gap between germline ends came to 15 bases. Germline assignment: CDR1 LNHDA and CDR2 SQIVND (reference sequence). This CDR3 is 14 amino acids long. CDR3 bases: TGTGCCAGTAGTATAGGGCAGGGTTTTGGGCAAGCTTTCTTT. Amino acid sequence: CASSIGQGFGQAFF.

This clone was seen only a few times. CDR3 sequence: CASSQPERDWETQYF. The CDR3 nucleotides read TGCGCCAGCAGCCAACCCGAGCGGGATTGGGAGACCCAGTACTTC. This rearrangement joins TRBV4-3 to TRBJ2-5; 7 nucleotides match TRBD2. Germline V gene sequence: CDR1 LGHNA, CDR2 YSLEER. CDR3 length equals 15 residues. The J segment lost 5 bases and the V segment lost 2 bases, leaving 8 bases of the junction unmatched.

This clone came up once. The chain combines TRBV7-8 with TRBJ2-5; 8 bases are shared with TRBD1. V lost 1 base to trimming and J lost 4 bases; unmatched junction nucleotides: 5. The CDR3 totals 15 residues. The germline V gene has CDR1 SGHVS and CDR2 FQNEAQ. The CDR3 DNA reads as TGTGCCAGCAGCTTAGGTACAGGGGGATCAGAGACCCAGTACTTC. The encoded protein is CASSLGTGGSETQYF.

The DNA of the CDR3 is TGTGCCACCAGCAGAACAGGGGGCGACTATGGCTACACCTTC. Translating it yields CATSRTGGDYGYTF. The chain employs TRBV15 and TRBJ1-2, with TRBD1 matching over 9 bases. The V and J ends lost 2 bases and 3 bases, in that order; junction bases with no gene match: 1. Germline V gene sequence: CDR1 LNHNV, CDR2 YYDKDF (reference sequence). This CDR3 has 14 amino acids.